What follows is one T cell receptor (beta chain) and its context. This clonotype was seen just once. Which antigen it targets is not known. No much larger clone exists at a distance of one base, and base qualities are not known. Evidence from one read is weak. The patients picked for sequencing were ones in whom flow cytometry had shown an expansion of CD8+CD57+ cells. Every patient had severe acquired aplastic anemia, diagnosed using the International Study of Aplastic Anemia and Agranulocytosis and Camitta criteria. No patient had received any therapy when blood was sampled. TCR repertoires of sorted CD4+ and CD8+ blood T cells from severe aplastic anemia patients and healthy subjects were deep-sequenced in the study. In the USA, patient enrollment took place under clinicaltrials.gov protocols 00001620, 01623167, 00001397, 00071045, 00081523 and 00961064. Ficoll-Paque density gradient centrifugation was used to isolate peripheral blood mononuclear cells. Before DNA extraction, CD4+ and CD8+ T cells were sorted with FACS or magnetic beads.

TCR beta VDJ combination and CDR3 sequence profiling used genomic DNA as the template. An Illumina HiSeq 2000 was the platform used for TCR repertoire sequencing. As for the original processing: TRBV/TRBJ rearrangement plots, CDR3 size and DJ length profiles, and Simpson's diversity index were used to evaluate the repertoires. The most abundant DNA sequence in the deep sequencing data was taken as the immunodominant clone. CDR3 amino acid sequences were checked for sharing between subjects and were compared against published repertoires and the VDJdb database. Starting from the raw public reads, TCRdb applied fastp trimming at Q25, assembled clones with MiXCR and retained in-frame beta chains. For every CDR3 protein sequence, its rows merge into one entry that carries the most common genes and DNA. The V and J calls shown here were made by TCRdb, not taken from the authors' results. This sample holds 80,000 to 100,000 distinct CDR3 sequences; around 68% were observed only once. The ten top clones hold 60% to 80% of the sample.

This entry belongs to a study of CD8+CD57+ T cells in acquired aplastic anemia (dated by TCRdb to the late 2010s). A note on the overall study: On average, sorted CD4+ and CD8+ cells yielded 3.2 ug of extracted DNA, with a range of 0.2 to 27.4 ug. A CD8+CD57+ expansion meant a frequency higher than the mean frequency seen in healthy subjects. The research as a whole found: Around 31 CD8+ CDR3 sequences were shared between patients and controls but appeared highly expressed in patients and within their immunodominant clones. Between patients and healthy controls, no significant difference in CD8+ Simpson's diversity was found (P=0.060).

The germline V gene (reference sequence) sets CDR1 to SEHNR and CDR2 to FQNEAQ. The junction carries 12 bases between V and J, which are trimmed by 5 bases and 5 bases respectively. The CDR3 contains 13 residues, cysteine and phenylalanine counted. Only CDR3 DNA remains: 39 bases, in frame from the first base. The TCR was taken from a human donor with aplastic anemia. The sample was sorted CD4+, CD8+, or CD8+CD57+ T cells (not recorded which) from PBMCs. The chain was built from TRBV7-9 and TRBJ1-1; 6 matching bases give a weak D call of TRBD1. CDR3 region: CASSPNTGTEAFF. In nucleotides, the sequence is TGTGCCAGCAGCCCCAACACAGGGACTGAAGCTTTCTTT.